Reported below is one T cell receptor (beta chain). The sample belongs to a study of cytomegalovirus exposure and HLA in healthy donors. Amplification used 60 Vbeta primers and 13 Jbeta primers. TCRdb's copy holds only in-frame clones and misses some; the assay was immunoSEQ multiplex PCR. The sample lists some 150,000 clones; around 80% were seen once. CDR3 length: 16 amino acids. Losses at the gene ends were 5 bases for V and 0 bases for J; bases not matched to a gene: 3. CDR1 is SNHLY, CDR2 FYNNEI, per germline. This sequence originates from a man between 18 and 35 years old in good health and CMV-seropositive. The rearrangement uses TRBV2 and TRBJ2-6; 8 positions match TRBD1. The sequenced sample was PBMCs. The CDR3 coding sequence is TGTGCCAGCAGTAGACAGGGGCACTCTGGGGCCAACGTCCTGACTTTC. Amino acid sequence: CASSRQGHSGANVLTF.